This T cell receptor beta chain originates from a study of shared clonotypes between healthy human individuals. General study points: Sampling involved blood alone; tissue repertoires likely differ.

Looked up from germline, CDR1 is SGHRS and CDR2 is YFSETQ. The CDR3 extends over 14 amino acids. V shed 1 base and J shed 2 bases, with 10 bases lying between them. To note about this clone: The antigen is undetermined.

Study processing details: ImmunoSEQ supplied junction-only sequences lacking quality scores, so filtering was different. Profiling relied on immunoSEQ multiplex PCR, and the TCRdb table lists in-frame clones only, not all of them. V, J and clone size derive from that table, while D and trimming were established from the DNA sequence. The repertoire has around 2.1 million clones, 85% to 95% of them found once; the top ten carry roughly 1.7%. CD45RO negativity and positive selection for CCR7 defined naive CD8 cells, a population that excluded terminally differentiated effector memory CD45RA+ cells. Donors, without exception, were Caucasian adults residing in Nashville, Tennessee.

The sequence came from a man aged 18 to 29 in good health. Some clones in this sample may be carry-over from other donors' samples. The sequencing sample was made of naive CD8+ T cells from PBMCs. V and J are TRBV5-1 and TRBJ2-7, with D perhaps matching TRBD2 (5 bases). CDR3 in DNA: TGCGCCAGCAGCTTGACACCCGGGACCTACGAGCAGTACTTC. It translates to CASSLTPGTYEQYF. Based on the CDR3 plus reference TRBV5-1 and TRBJ2-7, the full variable domain is KAGVTQTPRYLIKTRGQQVTLSCSPISGHRSVSWYQQTPGQGLQFLFEYFSETQRNKGNFPGRFSGRQFSNSRSEMNVSTLELGDSALYLCASSLTPGTYEQYFGPGTRLTVT.